One sample yielded the 11 T cell receptor beta chains listed below, sequenced in a study of T cell responses to AZD1222 COVID-19 vaccine. Only in-frame clones appear in the TCRdb table, and some are missing; sequencing was by immunoSEQ multiplex PCR. The profile shows approximately 190,000 clones, over 80% of them singletons. Specimen: peripheral blood, collected on day 0 of MenACWY control vaccination. These receptors originate from an adult in good health.

This clone was detected only a few times. This sequence joins TRBV15 and TRBJ1-1; the D gene is possibly TRBD1 (5 bases). This CDR3 contains 12 residues. Trimming cost V 3 bases and J 10 bases, with 12 bases left between them. Germline CDR1 and CDR2: LNHNV and YYDKDF (reference sequence). CDR3 protein: CATSSQGSGAFF. The CDR3 DNA reads as TGTGCCACCAGCAGTCAGGGTAGCGGAGCTTTCTTT. Full variable domain (outside the CDR3, taken from reference TRBV15 and TRBJ1-1): DAMVIQNPRYQVTQFGKPVTLSCSQTLNHNVMYWYQQKSSQAPKLLFHYYDKDFNNEADTPDNFQSRRPNTSFCFLDIRSPGLGDTAMYLCATSSQGSGAFFGQGTRLTVV.

The V call is TRBV4-3, the J call TRBJ1-2; TRBD1 matches at 7 bases. The length of the CDR3 is 15 residues. Unmatched junction bases numbered 8, after V lost 1 base and J lost 6 bases. CDR1 is LGHNA, CDR2 YSLEER, per germline. The CDR3 coding sequence is TGCGCCAGCAGCCAAGTGCCGGACAGGACCGATGGCTACACCTTC. Translating it yields CASSQVPDRTDGYTF.

This clone was seen once. This rearrangement joins TRBV27 to TRBJ2-5; D ambiguous. The length of the CDR3 is 15 residues. Germline CDR1 and CDR2: MNHEY and SMNVEV (reference sequence). Trimming shortened V by 5 bases and J by 4 bases, and 17 bases separated the two germline ends. CDR3 coding DNA: TGTGCCAGCAGTCCCACCTGGGGTAGCCGAGAGACCCAGTACTTC. It yields the protein CASSPTWGSRETQYF.

The chain combines TRBV19 with TRBJ1-2, with D possibly being TRBD1 (6 bases). The germline V gene has CDR1 LNHDA and CDR2 SQIVND (reference sequence). Trimming took off 2 bases at V and 1 base at J, with 11 bases between the two ends. CDR3 length: 15 amino acids. The CDR3 DNA is TGTGCCAGTAGTATATATTCGGACAGTAACTATGGCTACACCTTC. Encoded protein: CASSIYSDSNYGYTF.

CDR3 loop: CASSQVSTTNEKLFF. The CDR3 region has the DNA TGCGCCAGCAGCCAAGTTTCCACAACTAATGAAAAACTGTTTTTT. This chain links TRBV4-3 with TRBJ1-4; D not certain. CDR1 and CDR2 (germline): LGHNA, YSLEER. Trimming removed 1 base from V and 0 bases from J, with 6 bases in between. The CDR3 contains 15 residues.

CDR3 sequence (DNA): TGTGCCAGCAGCCAAGATTTGATGGGCGGGGGGGCTCTCGAGCAGTACTTC. It encodes CASSQDLMGGGALEQYF. The chain uses TRBV4-2 and TRBJ2-7, with TRBD2 identical over 9 bases. J lost 6 bases, V lost 0 bases, and 12 bases had no gene match. CDR3 size: 17 residues. CDR1 is LGHNA, CDR2 YNFKEQ, per germline.

The rearrangement links TRBV4-3 to TRBJ2-7; D perhaps matches TRBD2 (6 bases). The germline V and J ends were trimmed by 1 base and 4 bases, with 14 bases remaining between them. Germline CDR1 is LGHNA and CDR2 is YSLEER. The CDR3 contains 15 residues. CDR3 in amino acids: CASSQGGLSGYEQYF. CDR3 in DNA: TGCGCCAGCAGCCAAGGGGGACTCAGCGGTTACGAGCAGTACTTC.

The chain joins TRBV19 to TRBJ1-6; a weak D match, TRBD1 (5 bases). Trimming left V 4 bases short and J 0 bases short, with 10 bases between. Germline values: CDR1 LNHDA, CDR2 SQIVND (reference sequence). The CDR3 is 16 residues long. The CDR3 DNA follows: TGTGCCAGTAGTAGGGACGGAAGCTCCTATAATTCACCCCTCCACTTT. Amino acids: CASSRDGSSYNSPLHF.

This clone was counted once. The chain employs TRBV12-3 or TRBV12-4 and TRBJ2-5, with D unclear. The CDR3 covers 11 residues. Deletions cut 3 bases from V and 1 base from J, with 0 bases between. The DNA of the CDR3 is TGTGCCAGCAGTTTCCAAGAGACCCAGTACTTC. This gives the protein CASSFQETQYF.

V usage is TRBV12-3 or TRBV12-4 and J usage is TRBJ1-2, with D possibly TRBD1 on 5 matching bases. The CDR3 extends over 12 amino acids. V was clipped by 7 bases and J by 7 bases, with 13 bases between them. The CDR3 spells CASMRGIGGYTF. CDR3 coding DNA: TGTGCCAGCATGCGGGGGATTGGTGGCTACACCTTC.

The J gene is TRBJ2-7, the V gene TRBV11-2, with a tentative D call TRBD1 (6 bases). The CDR3 consists of 14 residues. With 1 base removed from V and 7 bases from J, the gap between germline ends came to 14 bases. In germline, CDR1 is SGHAT, CDR2 FQNNGV. The CDR3 spells CASSLVDRSGEQYF. CDR3 in DNA: TGTGCCAGCAGCTTAGTAGACAGGTCAGGGGAGCAGTACTTC. Together with reference TRBV11-2 and TRBJ2-7, the CDR3 gives the full variable domain: EAGVAQSPRYKIIEKRQSVAFWCNPISGHATLYWYQQILGQGPKLLIQFQNNGVVDDSQLPKDRFSAERLKGVDSTLKIQPAKLEDSAVYLCASSLVDRSGEQYFGPGTRLTVT.